This T cell receptor beta chain was sequenced during a study of shared clonotypes between healthy human individuals. Overall study context: Plates per donor: three CD4 naive, three CD4 memory, two CD8 naive, one CD8 memory.

Trimming stripped 1 base from V and 1 base from J, with 7 bases between. Per germline, CDR1 MNHEY and CDR2 SMNVEV (reference sequence). The CDR3 is made up of 14 amino acids. The repertoire was sequenced with immunoSEQ multiplex PCR; TCRdb's copy has only in-frame clones and lacks some. Altogether 1.6 million or so clones are present, over 95% being singletons, with the ten largest covering roughly 1.1%. The clonotype originates from a man aged 30-40 years in good health. Sequencing was done on a sample of naive CD4+ T cells sorted from blood. As for subset: CD45RA+ positively selected. The rearrangement joins TRBV27 to TRBJ2-5; the D is unclear. CDR3 region: CASSLLAAQETQYF. CDR3 nucleotide sequence: TGTGCCAGCAGTTTATTGGCGGCCCAAGAGACCCAGTACTTC.